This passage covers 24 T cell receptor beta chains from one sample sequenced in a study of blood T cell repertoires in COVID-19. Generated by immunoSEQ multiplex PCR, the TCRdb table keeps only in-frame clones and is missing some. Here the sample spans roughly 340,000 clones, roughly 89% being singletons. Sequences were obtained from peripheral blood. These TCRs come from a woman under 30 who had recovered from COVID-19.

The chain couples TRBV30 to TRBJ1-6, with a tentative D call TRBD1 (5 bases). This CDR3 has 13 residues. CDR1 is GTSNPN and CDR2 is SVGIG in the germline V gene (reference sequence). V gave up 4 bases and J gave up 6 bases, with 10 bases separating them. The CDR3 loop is CAWTDSTNSPLHF. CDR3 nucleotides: TGTGCCTGGACTGACAGTACTAATTCACCCCTCCACTTT.

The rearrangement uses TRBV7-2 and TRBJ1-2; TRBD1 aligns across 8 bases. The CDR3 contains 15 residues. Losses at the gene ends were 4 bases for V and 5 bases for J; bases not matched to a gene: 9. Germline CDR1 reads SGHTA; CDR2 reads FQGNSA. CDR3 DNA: TGTGCCAGCAGCTCCCAGACAGGGGTTAGGTATGGCTACACCTTC. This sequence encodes CASSSQTGVRYGYTF.

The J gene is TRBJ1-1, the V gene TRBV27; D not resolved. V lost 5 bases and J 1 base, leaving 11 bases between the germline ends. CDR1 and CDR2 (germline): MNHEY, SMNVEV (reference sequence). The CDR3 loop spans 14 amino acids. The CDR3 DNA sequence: TGTGCCAGCAGTCCGTACCGGGGGAACACTGAAGCTTTCTTT. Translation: CASSPYRGNTEAFF.

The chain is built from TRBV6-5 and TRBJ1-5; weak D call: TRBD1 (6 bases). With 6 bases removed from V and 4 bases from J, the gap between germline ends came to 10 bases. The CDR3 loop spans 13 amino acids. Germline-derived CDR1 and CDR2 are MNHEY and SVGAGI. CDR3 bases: TGTGCCAGCAGCCGCGACAGGAATCAGCCCCAGCATTTT. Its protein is CASSRDRNQPQHF.

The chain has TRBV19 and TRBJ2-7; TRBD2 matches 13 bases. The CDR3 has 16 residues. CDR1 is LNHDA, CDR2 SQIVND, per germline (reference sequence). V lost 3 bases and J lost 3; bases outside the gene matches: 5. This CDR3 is CASSMRGLAGFYEQYV. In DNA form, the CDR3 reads TGTGCCAGTAGTATGAGGGGACTAGCGGGGTTCTACGAGCAGTACGTC.

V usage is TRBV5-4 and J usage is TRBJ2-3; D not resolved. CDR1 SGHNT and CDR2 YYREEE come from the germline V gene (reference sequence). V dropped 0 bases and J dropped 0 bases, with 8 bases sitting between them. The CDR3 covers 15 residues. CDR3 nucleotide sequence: TGTGCCAGCAGCTTGGACTATTCTAGCACAGATACGCAGTATTTT. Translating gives CASSLDYSSTDTQYF.

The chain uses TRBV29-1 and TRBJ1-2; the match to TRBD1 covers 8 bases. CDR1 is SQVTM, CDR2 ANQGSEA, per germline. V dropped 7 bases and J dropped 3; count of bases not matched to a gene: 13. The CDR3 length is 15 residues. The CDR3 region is CSAISAGGEDYGYTF. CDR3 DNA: TGCAGCGCAATTTCCGCAGGGGGCGAGGACTATGGCTACACCTTC.

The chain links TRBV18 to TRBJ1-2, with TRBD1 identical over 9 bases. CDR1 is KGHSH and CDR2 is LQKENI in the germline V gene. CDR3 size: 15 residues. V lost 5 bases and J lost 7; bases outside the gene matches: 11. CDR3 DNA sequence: TGTGCCAGCTCAGGACAGGGGCCGGCTTGGGGTGGCTACACCTTC. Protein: CASSGQGPAWGGYTF.

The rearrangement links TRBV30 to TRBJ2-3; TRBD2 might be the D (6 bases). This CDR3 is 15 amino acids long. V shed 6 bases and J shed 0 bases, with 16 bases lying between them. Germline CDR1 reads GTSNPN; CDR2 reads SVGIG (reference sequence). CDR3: CACAPAGTSTDTQYF. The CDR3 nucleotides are TGTGCCTGCGCCCCAGCGGGCACCAGCACAGATACGCAGTATTTT.

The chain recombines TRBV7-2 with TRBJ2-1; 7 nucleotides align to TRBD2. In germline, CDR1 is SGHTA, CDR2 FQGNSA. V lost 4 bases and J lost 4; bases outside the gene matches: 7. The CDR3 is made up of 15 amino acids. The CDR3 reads CASSSQGTIYNEQFF. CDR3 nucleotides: TGTGCCAGCAGCTCACAAGGGACTATTTACAATGAGCAGTTCTTC.

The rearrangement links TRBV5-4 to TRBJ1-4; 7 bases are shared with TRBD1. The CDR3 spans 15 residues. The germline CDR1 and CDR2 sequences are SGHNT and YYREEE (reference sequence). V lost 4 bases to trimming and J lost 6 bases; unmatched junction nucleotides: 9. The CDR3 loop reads CASSVGTAPDEKLFF. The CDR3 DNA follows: TGTGCCAGCAGCGTTGGGACAGCGCCTGATGAAAAACTGTTTTTT.

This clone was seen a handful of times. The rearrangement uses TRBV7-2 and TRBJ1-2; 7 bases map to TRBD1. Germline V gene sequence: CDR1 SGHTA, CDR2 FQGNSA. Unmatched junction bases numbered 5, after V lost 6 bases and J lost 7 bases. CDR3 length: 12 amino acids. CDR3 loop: CASSRDSRGYTF. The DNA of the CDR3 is TGTGCCAGCAGTAGGGACAGTCGTGGCTACACCTTC.

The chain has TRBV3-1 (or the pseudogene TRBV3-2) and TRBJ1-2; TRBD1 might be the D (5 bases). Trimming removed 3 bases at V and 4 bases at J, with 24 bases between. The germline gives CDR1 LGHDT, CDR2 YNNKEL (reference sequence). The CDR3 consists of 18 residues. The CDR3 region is CASSHTLRWGERAYGYTF. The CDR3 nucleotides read TGTGCCAGCAGCCACACCCTTAGGTGGGGGGAGCGCGCCTATGGCTACACCTTC.

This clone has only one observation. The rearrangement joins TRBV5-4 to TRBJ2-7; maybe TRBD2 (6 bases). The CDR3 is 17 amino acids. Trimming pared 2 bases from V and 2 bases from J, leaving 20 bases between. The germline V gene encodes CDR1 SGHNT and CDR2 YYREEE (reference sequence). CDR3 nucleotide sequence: TGTGCCAGCAGCTTTGCGGAGTGGCGGGGTTCGGCCTACGAGCAGTACGTC. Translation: CASSFAEWRGSAYEQYV.

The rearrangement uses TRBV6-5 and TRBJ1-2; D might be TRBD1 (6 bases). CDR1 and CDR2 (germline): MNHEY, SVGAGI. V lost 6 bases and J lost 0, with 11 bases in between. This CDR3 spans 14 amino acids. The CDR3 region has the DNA TGTGCCAGCAGCCCGACAGGACCTAACTATGGCTACACCTTC. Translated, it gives CASSPTGPNYGYTF.

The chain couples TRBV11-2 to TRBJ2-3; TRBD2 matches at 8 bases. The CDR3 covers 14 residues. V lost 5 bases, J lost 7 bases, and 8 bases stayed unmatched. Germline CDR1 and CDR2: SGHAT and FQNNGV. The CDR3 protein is CASSQERERNTQYF. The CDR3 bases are TGTGCCAGCAGCCAGGAGCGGGAGCGAAATACGCAGTATTTT.

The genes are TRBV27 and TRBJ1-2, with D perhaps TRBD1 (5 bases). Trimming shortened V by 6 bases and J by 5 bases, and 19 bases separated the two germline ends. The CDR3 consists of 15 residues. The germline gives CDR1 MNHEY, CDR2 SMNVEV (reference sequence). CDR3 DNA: TGTGCCAGCAGCCCCTGGTCGTTGGGGGGATATGGCTACACCTTC. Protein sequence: CASSPWSLGGYGYTF.

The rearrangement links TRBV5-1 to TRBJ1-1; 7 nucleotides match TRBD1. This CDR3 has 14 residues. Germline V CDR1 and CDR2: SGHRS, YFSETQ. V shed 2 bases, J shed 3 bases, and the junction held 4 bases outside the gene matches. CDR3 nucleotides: TGCGCCAGCAGCTTCAACACAGGGGACACTGAAGCTTTCTTT. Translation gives CASSFNTGDTEAFF.

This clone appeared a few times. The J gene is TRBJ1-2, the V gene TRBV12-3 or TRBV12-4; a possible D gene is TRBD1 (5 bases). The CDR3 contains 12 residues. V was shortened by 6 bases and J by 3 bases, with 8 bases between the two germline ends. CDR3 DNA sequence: TGTGCCAGCAGCGGGGGGTACTATGGCTACACCTTC. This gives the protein CASSGGYYGYTF.

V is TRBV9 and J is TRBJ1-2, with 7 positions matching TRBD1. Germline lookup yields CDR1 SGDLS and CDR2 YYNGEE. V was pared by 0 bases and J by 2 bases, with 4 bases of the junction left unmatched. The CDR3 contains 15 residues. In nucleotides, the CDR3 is TGTGCCAGCAGCGTAGTCGGCAGGGGGAACTATGGCTACACCTTC. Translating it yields CASSVVGRGNYGYTF.

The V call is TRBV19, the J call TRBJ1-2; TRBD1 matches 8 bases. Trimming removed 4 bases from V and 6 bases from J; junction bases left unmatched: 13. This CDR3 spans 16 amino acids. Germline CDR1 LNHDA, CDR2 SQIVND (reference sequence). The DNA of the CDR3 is TGTGCCAGTAGTACAGGGGGCAGGGGCTTATTTAATGGCTACACCTTC. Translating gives CASSTGGRGLFNGYTF. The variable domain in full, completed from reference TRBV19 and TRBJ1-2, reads DGGITQSPKYLFRKEGQNVTLSCEQNLNHDAMYWYRQDPGQGLRLIYYSQIVNDFQKGDIAEGYSVSREKKESFPLTVTSAQKNPTAFYLCASSTGGRGLFNGYTFGSGTRLTVV.

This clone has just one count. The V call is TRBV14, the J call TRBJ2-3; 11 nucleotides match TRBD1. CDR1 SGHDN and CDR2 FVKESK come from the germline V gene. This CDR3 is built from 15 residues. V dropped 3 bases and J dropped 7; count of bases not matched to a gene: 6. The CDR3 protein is CASSHRDRGYYTQYF. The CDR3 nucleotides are TGTGCCAGCAGCCACCGGGACAGGGGGTATTATACGCAGTATTTT.

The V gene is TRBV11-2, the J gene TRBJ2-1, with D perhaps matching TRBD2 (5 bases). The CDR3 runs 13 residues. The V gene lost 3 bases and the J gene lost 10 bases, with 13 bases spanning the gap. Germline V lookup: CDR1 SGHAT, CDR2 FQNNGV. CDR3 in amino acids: CASSFGLPEEQFF. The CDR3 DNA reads TGTGCCAGCAGCTTCGGACTCCCGGAAGAGCAGTTCTTC.

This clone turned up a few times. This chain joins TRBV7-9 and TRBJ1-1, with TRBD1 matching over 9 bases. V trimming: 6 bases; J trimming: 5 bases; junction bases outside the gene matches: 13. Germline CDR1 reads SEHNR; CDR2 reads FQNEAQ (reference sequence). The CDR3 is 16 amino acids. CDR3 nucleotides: TGTGCCAGCAGAAGACTCGTGACAGGGGGAATAACTGAAGCTTTCTTT. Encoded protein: CASRRLVTGGITEAFF. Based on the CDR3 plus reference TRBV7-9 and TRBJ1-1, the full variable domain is DTGVSQNPRHKITKRGQNVTFRCDPISEHNRLYWYRQTLGQGPEFLTYFQNEAQLEKSRLLSDRFSAERPKGSFSTLEIQRTEQGDSAMYLCASRRLVTGGITEAFFGQGTRLTVV.